This entry lists 19 T cell receptor beta chains sequenced from one sample in a study of beta chain features in type 1 diabetes. Every isolated RNA sample was fully reverse transcribed, so sequencing captured expressed TCRB transcripts. The data were produced by immunoSEQ multiplex PCR, yet TCRdb's version contains in-frame clones alone and is incomplete. The table includes approximately 380,000 clones, over 12% detected once. Material: naive CD4+ T cells from blood. The receptors were sampled from a woman under 30 in good health.

The genes are TRBV10-1 and TRBJ2-7; 9 bases match TRBD2. Germline V gene sequence: CDR1 WNHNN, CDR2 SYGVQD (reference sequence). J gave up 5 bases and V 3 bases, and 2 bases lay outside the gene matches. The CDR3 totals 13 residues. The CDR3 bases are TGCGCCAGCAGTGAAAGGACTAGCGACGAGCAGTACTTC. This translates into CASSERTSDEQYF.

This chain uses TRBV4-3 with TRBJ2-1, with D possibly matching TRBD1 (5 bases). Germline V gives CDR1 LGHNA, CDR2 YSLEER. CDR3 length: 12 amino acids. Trimming took 1 base from V and 10 from J, leaving 8 bases between them. CDR3 region: CASSQVPGEQFF. CDR3 coding DNA: TGCGCCAGCAGCCAAGTTCCAGGGGAGCAGTTCTTC.

This clone was detected only a few times. V gene TRBV15 combines with J gene TRBJ1-1; D is perhaps TRBD1 (5 bases). The CDR3 has 13 residues. The V and J ends lost 4 bases and 7 bases respectively, with 13 bases between them. In germline, CDR1 is LNHNV, CDR2 YYDKDF (reference sequence). The CDR3 protein is CATSKLGLHEAFF. The CDR3 DNA follows: TGTGCCACCAGCAAATTGGGACTTCATGAAGCTTTCTTT.

The rearrangement links TRBV30 to TRBJ2-3, with 7 positions matching TRBD2. The CDR3 sequence is 13 residues long. Germline values: CDR1 GTSNPN, CDR2 SVGIG (reference sequence). V trimming: 3 bases; J trimming: 2 bases; junction bases outside the gene matches: 2. CDR3 coding DNA: TGTGCCTGGAGCAGCGGGAACACAGATACGCAGTATTTT. It specifies CAWSSGNTDTQYF.

CDR3: CASSPLTSGSGETQYF. Written as DNA, the CDR3 is TGTGCCAGCAGCCCTCTTACTAGCGGGAGTGGGGAGACCCAGTACTTC. This chain connects TRBV7-2 to TRBJ2-5; TRBD2 aligns across 11 bases. With V trimmed by 5 bases and J by 5 bases, 10 bases remained unmatched. The CDR3 extends over 16 amino acids. The germline CDR1 and CDR2 sequences are SGHTA and FQGNSA.

The table lists this clone with a few counts. V and J are TRBV7-8 and TRBJ2-1; TRBD1 matches 7 bases. Germline V gives CDR1 SGHVS, CDR2 FQNEAQ. The CDR3 spans 14 residues. V shed 5 bases and J 8 bases; nucleotides not matched to a gene: 9. CDR3 in amino acids: CASSHGQVQDEQFF. The CDR3 nucleotides are TGTGCCAGCAGCCACGGACAGGTTCAAGATGAGCAGTTCTTC. The whole variable domain, remainder taken from reference TRBV7-8 and TRBJ2-1, is GAGVSQSPRYKVAKRGQDVALRCDPISGHVSLFWYQQALGQGPEFLTYFQNEAQLDKSGLPSDRFFAERPEGSVSTLKIQRTQQEDSAVYLCASSHGQVQDEQFFGPGTRLTVL.

CDR3 nucleotides: TGTGCCAGCAGCTTCTTCGTAGCGGTTAGGGGGCCAATGAACACTGAAGCTTTCTTT. Amino acids: CASSFFVAVRGPMNTEAFF. The chain couples TRBV5-6 to TRBJ1-1, with 7 positions matching TRBD1. The V segment lost 2 bases and the J segment 0 bases; nucleotides outside the gene matches: 16. CDR1 and CDR2 from the germline V gene are SGHDT and YYEEEE. The CDR3 runs to 19 residues.

This clone has just a few counts. The chain recombines TRBV7-9 with TRBJ2-7; 14 nucleotides agree with TRBD2. Losses at the gene ends were 5 bases for V and 3 bases for J; bases not matched to a gene: 3. Germline loops: CDR1 SEHNR, CDR2 FQNEAQ (reference sequence). The CDR3 sequence is 15 residues long. The CDR3 reads CASSHGTSGSYEQYF. The CDR3 DNA reads as TGTGCCAGCAGCCACGGGACTAGCGGGAGCTACGAGCAGTACTTC. The variable domain in full, with the rest retrieved from reference TRBV7-9 and TRBJ2-7, is DTGVSQNPRHKITKRGQNVTFRCDPISEHNRLYWYRQTLGQGPEFLTYFQNEAQLEKSRLLSDRFSAERPKGSFSTLEIQRTEQGDSAMYLCASSHGTSGSYEQYFGPGTRLTVT.

The rearrangement uses TRBV13 and TRBJ2-1, with TRBD2 matching 7 bases. Germline values: CDR1 PRHDT, CDR2 FYEKMQ (reference sequence). V gave up 3 bases and J gave up 7 bases; unmatched junction bases: 15. The CDR3 extends over 17 amino acids. As DNA, the CDR3 is TGTGCCAGCAGCTTGGCCAGGACTAGACCCCCTAATAATGAGCAGTTCTTC. Protein: CASSLARTRPPNNEQFF. Filled out from reference TRBV13 and TRBJ2-1, the complete variable domain reads AAGVIQSPRHLIKEKRETATLKCYPIPRHDTVYWYQQGPGQDPQFLISFYEKMQSDKGSIPDRFSAQQFSDYHSELNMSSLELGDSALYFCASSLARTRPPNNEQFFGPGTRLTVL.

This chain joins TRBV2 and TRBJ2-2; a possible D gene is TRBD1 (5 bases). The CDR3 is 14 residues long. Germline V gene lookup returns CDR1 SNHLY and CDR2 FYNNEI. The V gene lost 8 bases and the J gene lost 3 bases, with 13 bases spanning the gap. CDR3 in amino acids: CASVWGRDTGELFF. In DNA, the CDR3 is TGTGCCAGCGTGTGGGGCCGAGACACCGGGGAGCTGTTTTTT.

The CDR3 reads CASSSRNYGYTF. The CDR3 DNA sequence: TGTGCCAGCAGCTCTCGGAACTATGGCTACACCTTC. The chain is built from TRBV7-9 and TRBJ1-2; D is unclear. Per germline, CDR1 SEHNR and CDR2 FQNEAQ (reference sequence). Trimming removed 4 bases at V and 2 bases at J, with 5 bases between. The CDR3 contains 12 residues.

The genes are TRBV28 and TRBJ2-7; 8 nucleotides match TRBD1. This CDR3 is built from 13 residues. Per the germline V gene, CDR1 is MDHEN and CDR2 is SYDVKM. With 10 bases clipped from V and 3 bases from J, the junction kept 8 bases outside the gene matches. CDR3 coding DNA: TGTGCCACCGACGGACAGGGAGGCTACGAGCAGTACTTC. This encodes CATDGQGGYEQYF.

This chain links TRBV19 with TRBJ2-7, with TRBD1 matching over 9 bases. The CDR3 loop spans 17 amino acids. Trimming removed 5 bases from V and 3 bases from J; junction bases left unmatched: 14. Germline lookup yields CDR1 LNHDA and CDR2 SQIVND (reference sequence). CDR3 DNA sequence: TGTGCCAGTAGTCGTTTCTCCCGGGACAGGGCGGACTACGAGCAGTACTTC. Protein product: CASSRFSRDRADYEQYF.

This clone was counted a few times. This chain joins TRBV7-8 and TRBJ1-2; D gene ambiguous. This CDR3 contains 15 residues. V was pared by 3 bases and J by 7 bases, with 18 bases between. Germline V gives CDR1 SGHVS, CDR2 FQNEAQ. The CDR3 sequence is CASSFGTTRGGGYTF. The CDR3 DNA sequence: TGTGCCAGCAGCTTTGGAACAACCCGGGGTGGTGGCTACACCTTC.

This clone was observed a single time. The chain uses TRBV30 and TRBJ2-5; D possibly corresponds to TRBD1 (7 bases). CDR1 is GTSNPN, CDR2 SVGIG, per germline (reference sequence). The CDR3 contains 15 residues. Trimming removed 2 bases at V and 3 bases at J, with 16 bases between. The CDR3 loop reads CAWSRMGQREETQYF. The CDR3 coding sequence is TGTGCCTGGAGTCGGATGGGACAGCGGGAAGAGACCCAGTACTTC.

This rearrangement joins TRBV1 to TRBJ2-3; the table assigns TRBD1, which was not confirmed against the DNA. TRBV1 is a pseudogene. This CDR3 is built from 17 residues. CDR3 DNA: TGCACCAGCAGCCCTCCGCGTGGACAGTATAACACAGATACGCAGTATTTT. It yields the protein CTSSPPRGQYNTDTQYF.

With regard to this clone: The same CDR3 also results from other DNA sequences found in this sample. This chain connects TRBV18 to TRBJ2-7; maybe TRBD2 (5 bases). The CDR3 covers 13 residues. The ends were cut back, 0 bases at V and 2 bases at J, with 5 bases in the middle. The V gene's germline CDR1 is KGHSH and CDR2 LQKENI. The CDR3 loop is CASSPPGAYEQYF. The DNA of the CDR3 is TGTGCCAGCTCACCACCCGGGGCCTACGAGCAGTACTTC.

This clone was detected a few times. The chain employs TRBV28 and TRBJ2-5, with D tentatively TRBD2 (6 bases). Germline CDR1 is MDHEN and CDR2 is SYDVKM. The CDR3 contains 15 residues. The ends were cut back, 7 bases at V and 2 bases at J, with 17 bases in the middle. CDR3 in amino acids: CASKGAGAIQETQYF. CDR3 sequence (DNA): TGTGCCAGCAAAGGAGCGGGCGCAATACAAGAGACCCAGTACTTC.

This clone was counted between two and nine times. V and J are TRBV4-2 and TRBJ1-2, with 8 nucleotides matching TRBD1. The V segment lost 2 bases and the J segment 3 bases; nucleotides outside the gene matches: 5. Germline values: CDR1 LGHNA, CDR2 YNFKEQ. CDR3 length: 15 amino acids. CDR3 bases: TGTGCCAGCAGCCAAACAGGGGGGAGGTACTATGGCTACACCTTC. Its protein product is CASSQTGGRYYGYTF.